This passage covers 19 T cell receptor beta chains from one sample sequenced in a study of blood T cell repertoires in COVID-19. Assay: immunoSEQ multiplex PCR; the TCRdb copy retains only in-frame clones and omits some. The table shows 150,000 or so clones, with approximately 83% occurring only once. Sequenced material: peripheral blood. Receptor source: a woman older than 75 with acute or convalescent COVID-19.

The CDR3 sequence is CANGRTAYEQYF. In DNA, the CDR3 is TGTGCCAACGGCCGGACAGCCTACGAGCAGTACTTC. This sequence joins TRBV2 and TRBJ2-7, with D possibly being TRBD1 (6 bases). This CDR3 region has 12 residues. Looked up from germline, CDR1 is SNHLY and CDR2 is FYNNEI. V dropped 10 bases and J dropped 2 bases, with 12 bases sitting between them.

This chain connects TRBV6-5 to TRBJ1-2; D might be TRBD1 (6 bases). CDR1 is MNHEY and CDR2 is SVGAGI in the germline V gene. Trimming removed 8 bases from V and 0 bases from J, with 16 bases in between. The CDR3 covers 15 residues. The CDR3 here is CASGGADPSNYGYTF. DNA for the CDR3: TGTGCCAGCGGGGGCGCAGACCCCTCTAACTATGGCTACACCTTC.

J is TRBJ2-5 and V is TRBV9; weak D call: TRBD1 (5 bases). Trimming shortened V by 2 bases and J by 4 bases, and 12 bases separated the two germline ends. Germline assignment: CDR1 SGDLS and CDR2 YYNGEE. This CDR3 spans 14 amino acids. CDR3 nucleotide sequence: TGTGCCAGCAGCGTCGGGCAGGGCACAGAGACCCAGTACTTC. This translates into CASSVGQGTETQYF. The full variable domain, rest sourced from reference TRBV9 and TRBJ2-5, is DSGVTQTPKHLITATGQRVTLRCSPRSGDLSVYWYQQSLDQGLQFLIQYYNGEERAKGNILERFSAQQFPDLHSELNLSSLELGDSALYFCASSVGQGTETQYFGPGTRLLVL.

The sample holds one count of this clone. The V gene is TRBV12-3 or TRBV12-4, the J gene TRBJ1-1; TRBD1 is a possible D gene (6 bases). V was pared by 5 bases and J by 5 bases, with 6 bases between. The CDR3 runs 11 residues. The CDR3: CASSRGTEAFF. The CDR3 bases are TGTGCCAGCAGTAGGGGGACTGAAGCTTTCTTT.

J is TRBJ2-3 and V is TRBV7-3, with a weak D call TRBD1 (6 bases). Trimming took off 4 bases at V and 7 bases at J, with 18 bases between the two ends. CDR1 is SGHTA and CDR2 is FQGTGA in the germline V gene. This CDR3 is 15 amino acids long. The DNA of the CDR3 is TGTGCCAGCAGCTCTAAGGGGGACGGAGCAAATACGCAGTATTTT. It specifies CASSSKGDGANTQYF.

The chain employs TRBV7-9 and TRBJ1-4; 9 bases fit TRBD1. This CDR3 has 14 amino acids. The V segment lost 5 bases and the J segment 8 bases; nucleotides outside the gene matches: 6. Germline V lookup: CDR1 SEHNR, CDR2 FQNEAQ (reference sequence). For the CDR3, the DNA is TGTGCCAGCAGCGAGGGACAGGGCGGAGAAAAACTGTTTTTT. It encodes CASSEGQGGEKLFF.

The sample holds one count of this clone. This sequence joins TRBV12-5 and TRBJ1-1; unclear D gene. The germline V gene has CDR1 LGHNT and CDR2 FRNRAP. The V end lost 0 bases, the J end lost 2 bases, and 10 bases lay between the germline ends. This CDR3 has 15 residues. For the CDR3, the DNA is TGTGCTAGTGGTTTGGTACGGGGAGTTAACACTGAAGCTTTCTTT. Encoded protein: CASGLVRGVNTEAFF.

This chain uses TRBV7-9 with TRBJ1-5, with TRBD1 matching over 9 bases. The length of the CDR3 is 17 residues. Germline V gene data show CDR1 as SEHNR and CDR2 as FQNEAQ (reference sequence). V trimming: 1 base; J trimming: 5 bases; junction bases outside the gene matches: 9. DNA of the CDR3: TGTGCCAGCAGCTTAGTAGGACAGGGGACTTCGGATCAGCCCCAGCATTTT. Its translation: CASSLVGQGTSDQPQHF.

A few counts support this clone. The genes are TRBV3-1 (or the pseudogene TRBV3-2) and TRBJ1-3; D remains ambiguous. In germline, CDR1 is LGHDT, CDR2 YNNKEL (reference sequence). The CDR3 has 16 amino acids. With 3 bases removed from V and 0 bases from J, the gap between germline ends came to 12 bases. CDR3 in DNA: TGTGCCAGCAGCCATGCAACAGCCCACTCTGGAAACACCATATATTTT. It codes for CASSHATAHSGNTIYF.

The chain carries TRBV27 and TRBJ1-1; the D gene is possibly TRBD1 (5 bases). The CDR3 spans 14 residues. V lost 5 bases and J lost 4, with 14 bases in between. CDR1 and CDR2 (germline): MNHEY, SMNVEV (reference sequence). Here the CDR3 DNA reads TGTGCCAGCAGTGGGCGCGGGACTTTCACTGAAGCTTTCTTT. It translates to CASSGRGTFTEAFF.

The V call is TRBV3-1 (or the pseudogene TRBV3-2), the J call TRBJ1-4, with 7 bases fitting TRBD1. CDR3 size: 14 residues. The germline V gene has CDR1 LGHDT and CDR2 YNNKEL (reference sequence). The V segment lost 4 bases and the J segment 4 bases; nucleotides outside the gene matches: 3. The CDR3 DNA reads TGTGCCAGCAGCCCCGGGACAGTTAATGAAAAACTGTTTTTT. Amino acid sequence: CASSPGTVNEKLFF.

This chain links TRBV7-9 with TRBJ1-1; D gene ambiguous. Germline assignment: CDR1 SEHNR and CDR2 FQNEAQ (reference sequence). CDR3 length: 11 amino acids. Deletions cut 5 bases from V and 6 bases from J, with 7 bases between. For the CDR3, the DNA is TGTGCCAGCAGCGCGACATCTGAAGCTTTCTTT. This encodes CASSATSEAFF.

In its sample, this clone was seen once. The CDR3 DNA is TGTGCCTGGACCATGACAGGGACTAATGAAAAACTGTTTTTT. As protein: CAWTMTGTNEKLFF. The chain carries TRBV30 and TRBJ1-4, with TRBD1 matching over 7 bases. Losses at the gene ends were 4 bases for V and 2 bases for J; bases not matched to a gene: 4. This CDR3 spans 14 amino acids. In germline, CDR1 is GTSNPN, CDR2 SVGIG (reference sequence).

V gene TRBV5-6 combines with J gene TRBJ2-5, with D tentatively TRBD2 (5 bases). The CDR3 has 14 residues. V lost 2 bases and J 2 bases, leaving 10 bases between the germline ends. Germline values: CDR1 SGHDT, CDR2 YYEEEE. CDR3 bases: TGTGCCAGCAGCTTTGACGGGGAACAAGAGACCCAGTACTTC. This gives the protein CASSFDGEQETQYF.

The rearrangement joins TRBV7-8 to TRBJ1-1; 9 bases agree with TRBD1. The CDR3 sequence is 17 residues long. The trim removed 6 bases at V and 0 bases at J, leaving 11 bases unmatched. Germline V CDR1 and CDR2: SGHVS, FQNEAQ. CDR3 in DNA: TGTGCCAGCAGGCCAACCGGGACAGGGCTTTTGAACACTGAAGCTTTCTTT. Residues: CASRPTGTGLLNTEAFF.

The chain uses TRBV7-9 and TRBJ2-5, with 12 bases fitting TRBD1. CDR1 is SEHNR, CDR2 FQNEAQ, per germline (reference sequence). This CDR3 has 15 amino acids. Trimming took 5 bases from V and 5 from J; bases not matched to a gene: 6. The CDR3 sequence: CASSKGQGAQETQYF. DNA of the CDR3: TGTGCCAGCAGCAAGGGACAGGGGGCGCAGGAGACCCAGTACTTC.

This clone was seen a few times. The V gene is TRBV19, the J gene TRBJ1-1; D remains ambiguous. CDR1 and CDR2 (germline): LNHDA, SQIVND (reference sequence). The CDR3 totals 17 residues. V lost 6 bases and J 3 bases, leaving 23 bases between the germline ends. The CDR3, as DNA: TGTGCCAGTAGCACTATACGTCCCACGACTTTTTACACTGAAGCTTTCTTT. It encodes CASSTIRPTTFYTEAFF.

The V and J genes are TRBV3-1 (or the pseudogene TRBV3-2) and TRBJ2-3, with D unclear. The CDR3 loop spans 13 amino acids. CDR1 is LGHDT, CDR2 YNNKEL, per germline (reference sequence). The germline V and J ends were trimmed by 0 bases and 4 bases, with 5 bases remaining between them. The CDR3 nucleotides read TGTGCCAGCAGCCAAGATACAGCAGATACGCAGTATTTT. Translated: CASSQDTADTQYF.

DNA for the CDR3: TGTGCCAGCACTCACCGGGACAGGGAGGGAGAGACCCAGTACTTC. Its protein is CASTHRDREGETQYF. The rearrangement uses TRBV7-2 and TRBJ2-5; 9 nucleotides line up with TRBD1. V shed 7 bases, J shed 4 bases, and the junction held 10 bases outside the gene matches. This CDR3 has 15 residues. In germline, CDR1 is SGHTA, CDR2 FQGNSA.